This passage covers 3 T cell receptor beta chains from one sample sequenced in a study of metastatic and nonmetastatic thyroid tumors. Each patient went into thyroid surgery without having received any treatment. Using MiXCR, TCRdb reanalyzed the PCR reads. There are about 43,000 clones in the sample; over 9.5% occur only once, and around 21% lies in the top ten. Sequenced material: blood. The receptors were gathered from a female donor with papillary thyroid cancer or a benign thyroid nodule (not recorded which). Some clones in this sample may be carry-over from other donors' samples.

This clone was detected many times. The chain has TRBV12-3 or TRBV12-4 and TRBJ2-7; D may be TRBD2 (5 bases). The CDR3 sequence is 14 residues long. Trimming took 5 bases from V and 2 from J, leaving 13 bases between them. The CDR3, as DNA: TGTGCCAGCAGTCAAGGGAGAACAGCCTACGAGCAGTACTTC. Translated: CASSQGRTAYEQYF.

This clone was observed many times. Different DNA sequences within this sample yield the same CDR3. The chain joins TRBV6-4 to TRBJ2-1, with D possibly TRBD1 on 5 matching bases. Germline loops: CDR1 MRHNA, CDR2 SNTAGT. The length of the CDR3 is 15 residues. Trimming shortened V by 3 bases and J by 0 bases, and 9 bases separated the two germline ends. CDR3 sequence: CASSDTDSSYNEQFF. The CDR3, as DNA: TGTGCCAGCAGTGATACAGACAGCTCCTACAATGAGCAGTTCTTC.

The chain links TRBV12-3 or TRBV12-4 to TRBJ2-7, with D uncertain. Trimming took 1 base from V and 9 from J, leaving 10 bases between them. The CDR3 runs to 12 residues. This CDR3 is CASSLGPGLQYF. CDR3 coding DNA: TGTGCCAGCAGTTTAGGTCCAGGCTTGCAGTACTTC.